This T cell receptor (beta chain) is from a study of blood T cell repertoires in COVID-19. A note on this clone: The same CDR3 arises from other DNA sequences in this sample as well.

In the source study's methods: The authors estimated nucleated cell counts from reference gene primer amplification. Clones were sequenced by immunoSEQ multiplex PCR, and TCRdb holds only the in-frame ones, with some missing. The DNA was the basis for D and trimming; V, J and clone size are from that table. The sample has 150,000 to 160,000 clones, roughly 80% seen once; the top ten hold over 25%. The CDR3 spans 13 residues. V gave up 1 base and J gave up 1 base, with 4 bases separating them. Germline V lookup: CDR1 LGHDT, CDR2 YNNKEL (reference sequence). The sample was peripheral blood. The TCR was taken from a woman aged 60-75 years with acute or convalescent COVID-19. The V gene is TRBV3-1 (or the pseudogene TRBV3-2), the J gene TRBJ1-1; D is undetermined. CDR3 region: CASSQAGNTEAFF. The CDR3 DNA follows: TGTGCCAGCAGCCAAGCAGGGAACACTGAAGCTTTCTTT.